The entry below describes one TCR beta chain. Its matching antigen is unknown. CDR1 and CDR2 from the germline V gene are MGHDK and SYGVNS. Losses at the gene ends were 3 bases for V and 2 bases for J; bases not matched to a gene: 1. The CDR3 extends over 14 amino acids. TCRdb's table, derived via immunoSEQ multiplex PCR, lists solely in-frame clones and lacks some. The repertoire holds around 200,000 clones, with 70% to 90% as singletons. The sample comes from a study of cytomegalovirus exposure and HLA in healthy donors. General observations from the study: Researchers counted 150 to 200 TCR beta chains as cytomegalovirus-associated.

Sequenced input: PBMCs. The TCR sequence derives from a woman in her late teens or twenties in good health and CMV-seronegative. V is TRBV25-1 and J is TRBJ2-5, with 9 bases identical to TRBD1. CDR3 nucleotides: TGTGCCAGCAGTGATGACAGGGGGCAAGAGACCCAGTACTTC. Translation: CASSDDRGQETQYF.